The 20 T cell receptor beta chains listed next were all sequenced from one sample in a study of a mutant IDH1 vaccine in newly diagnosed glioma. Time point defined: baseline, week 1 (first vaccination visit). Stated treatment: pre-vaccination baseline after standard-of-care therapy. Measured with immunoSEQ multiplex PCR; TCRdb has only the in-frame clones, and not every one. Counted here are about 34,000 clones, 60% to 85% occurring once; the ten biggest clones make up roughly 9%. The sequenced sample was peripheral blood mononuclear cells (PBMCs), obtained from a glioma patient treated with radiotherapy, temozolomide or both. These receptors were taken from a man aged 45-60 years with glioma. Some clones in this sample may be carry-over from other donors' samples.

V and J are TRBV19 and TRBJ1-4; the match to TRBD1 covers 7 bases. CDR3 size: 19 residues. Germline values: CDR1 LNHDA, CDR2 SQIVND (reference sequence). The J segment lost 2 bases and the V segment lost 4 bases, leaving 16 bases of the junction unmatched. Written as DNA, the CDR3 is TGTGCCAGTAGTACCATGGACAGGAGACGTTTATCGACTAATGAAAAACTGTTTTTT. This codes for CASSTMDRRRLSTNEKLFF.

The rearrangement joins TRBV7-2 to TRBJ2-3, with a possible D match to TRBD1 (5 bases). V lost 5 bases, J lost 6 bases, and 9 bases lay in between. The CDR3 is 12 residues long. The germline V gene encodes CDR1 SGHTA and CDR2 FQGNSA. CDR3: CASSPGPDTQYF. As DNA, the CDR3 is TGTGCCAGCAGCCCAGGGCCGGATACGCAGTATTTT.

This chain connects TRBV20-1 to TRBJ2-5; TRBD1 might be the D (6 bases). Germline V CDR1 and CDR2: DFQATT, SNEGSKA (reference sequence). CDR3 length: 11 residues. V was clipped by 3 bases and J by 4 bases, with 6 bases between them. In nucleotides, the CDR3 is TGCAGTGCTAGGGGGGCAGAGACCCAGTACTTC. Its translation is CSARGAETQYF.

J is TRBJ2-7 and V is TRBV15, with D perhaps being TRBD1 or TRBD2 (6 bases each). This CDR3 is built from 13 residues. Per the germline V gene, CDR1 is LNHNV and CDR2 is YYDKDF (reference sequence). Trimming shortened V by 7 bases and J by 0 bases, and 10 bases separated the two germline ends. CDR3: CATKGGSSYEQYF. The CDR3 DNA follows: TGTGCCACCAAAGGGGGGAGCTCCTACGAGCAGTACTTC.

The chain links TRBV7-8 to TRBJ1-1; perhaps TRBD1 as D (5 bases). Per the germline V gene, CDR1 is SGHVS and CDR2 is FQNEAQ. Trimming cost V 9 bases and J 6 bases, with 11 bases left between them. The CDR3 loop spans 11 amino acids. Here the CDR3 reads CASSRGSEAFF. CDR3 in DNA: TGTGCCAGTTCTAGGGGTTCTGAAGCTTTCTTT.

The chain joins TRBV19 to TRBJ1-5; D remains ambiguous. V lost 10 bases and J lost 0, with 7 bases in between. This CDR3 is 12 amino acids long. Germline CDR1 reads LNHDA; CDR2 reads SQIVND (reference sequence). The CDR3 region is CATAYSNQPQHF. The CDR3 DNA reads as TGTGCCACCGCGTATAGCAATCAGCCCCAGCATTTT.

The chain couples TRBV27 to TRBJ1-1; possibly TRBD1 for D (5 bases). There are 13 residues in the CDR3. Trimming took off 6 bases at V and 3 bases at J, with 11 bases between the two ends. Germline-derived CDR1 and CDR2 are MNHEY and SMNVEV (reference sequence). For the CDR3, the DNA is TGTGCCAGCAGCCGTCAGGGCTACACTGAAGCTTTCTTT. It translates to CASSRQGYTEAFF.

V and J are TRBV18 and TRBJ1-1, with no clear D. CDR3 length equals 15 residues. Trimming shortened V by 0 bases and J by 4 bases, and 12 bases separated the two germline ends. Per germline, CDR1 KGHSH and CDR2 LQKENI. CDR3 nucleotide sequence: TGTGCCAGCTCACCACCGATGTCCCAGAGCACTGAAGCTTTCTTT. It codes for CASSPPMSQSTEAFF.

The V call is TRBV5-1, the J call TRBJ2-7; 10 nucleotides match TRBD1. This CDR3 has 15 residues. CDR1 and CDR2 from the germline V gene are SGHRS and YFSETQ. Losses at the gene ends were 4 bases for V and 4 bases for J; bases not matched to a gene: 8. CDR3 sequence: CASSVSGQGKYEQYF. CDR3 sequence (DNA): TGCGCCAGCAGCGTGTCGGGACAGGGGAAATACGAGCAGTACTTC.

This clone was found once. The CDR3 coding sequence is TGCGCCAGCAGCTCCGGGACTAGCGGCTACGAGCAGTACTTC. Protein product: CASSSGTSGYEQYF. The chain combines TRBV5-1 with TRBJ2-7, with 11 bases identical to TRBD2. Losses at the gene ends were 3 bases for V and 3 bases for J; bases not matched to a gene: 2. The CDR3 is 14 residues long. From germline, CDR1 is SGHRS and CDR2 YFSETQ.

V usage is TRBV4-3 and J usage is TRBJ1-2; tentative D call: TRBD1 (6 bases). CDR1 is LGHNA, CDR2 YSLEER, per germline. The CDR3 extends over 14 amino acids. Trimming removed 1 base at V and 7 bases at J, with 13 bases between. CDR3 DNA sequence: TGCGCCAGCAGCCAAGGGAGGGGGGTGGGTGGCTACACCTTC. Residues: CASSQGRGVGGYTF.

The chain links TRBV4-1 to TRBJ2-2, with TRBD2 matching 11 bases. This CDR3 comprises 17 residues. In germline, CDR1 is MGHRA, CDR2 YSYEKL. Trimming took 5 bases from V and 0 from J; bases not matched to a gene: 5. CDR3 region: CASSGRLAGTNTGELFF. CDR3 nucleotide sequence: TGCGCCAGCAGCGGACGACTAGCGGGGACGAACACCGGGGAGCTGTTTTTT.

The rearrangement uses TRBV7-2 and TRBJ2-3; 8 bases align to TRBD2. V was pared by 4 bases and J by 2 bases, with 14 bases of the junction left unmatched. The CDR3 spans 18 residues. Looked up from germline, CDR1 is SGHTA and CDR2 is FQGNSA. CDR3 sequence reads: CASSSGLEPEGPTDTQYF. The CDR3 coding sequence is TGTGCCAGCAGCTCGGGACTAGAACCCGAGGGCCCCACAGATACGCAGTATTTT.

CDR3 coding DNA: TGTGCCAGCAGCTCGACGCTGGGGGAGGGAGATACGCAGTATTTT. Its protein product is CASSSTLGEGDTQYF. This sequence joins TRBV11-2 and TRBJ2-3, with 7 bases identical to TRBD2. V lost 4 bases and J lost 5; bases outside the gene matches: 9. There are 15 residues in the CDR3. Germline V gives CDR1 SGHAT, CDR2 FQNNGV.

This clone was counted only a few times. The chain joins TRBV11-3 to TRBJ2-5; D gene ambiguous. Per germline, CDR1 SGHNT and CDR2 YENEEA. V was shortened by 5 bases and J by 3 bases, with 4 bases between the two germline ends. The CDR3 has 11 residues. CDR3 bases: TGTGCCAGCAGCGCAAAAGAGACCCAGTACTTC. This codes for CASSAKETQYF.

The rearrangement links TRBV7-6 to TRBJ2-5; TRBD1 might be the D (5 bases). Per the germline V gene, CDR1 is SGHVS and CDR2 is FNYEAQ. Trimming shortened V by 4 bases and J by 3 bases, and 9 bases separated the two germline ends. The CDR3 is 13 amino acids. CDR3 loop: CASSSFREETQYF. CDR3 nucleotides: TGTGCCAGCAGCTCATTCAGGGAAGAGACCCAGTACTTC.

V is TRBV15 and J is TRBJ2-7; 8 bases align to TRBD2. The length of the CDR3 is 15 residues. Germline V gene data show CDR1 as LNHNV and CDR2 as YYDKDF (reference sequence). J was trimmed by 1 base and V by 1 base; bases with no gene match: 3. The DNA of the CDR3 is TGTGCCACCAGCAGAGTAGGCGGGAGGTCCTACGAGCAGTACTTC. Its translation: CATSRVGGRSYEQYF.

DNA for the CDR3: TGTGCCAGCAGTGACGAGGGAGGGTGGTACGAGCAGTACTTC. Its protein product is CASSDEGGWYEQYF. The rearrangement links TRBV2 to TRBJ2-7; 7 positions match TRBD2. Germline V gene lookup returns CDR1 SNHLY and CDR2 FYNNEI. The CDR3 consists of 14 residues. With 3 bases clipped from V and 4 bases from J, the junction kept 6 bases outside the gene matches.

This clone was counted a single time. This chain uses TRBV10-3 with TRBJ1-1; tentatively, D is TRBD1 (5 bases). Germline V CDR1 and CDR2: ENHRY, SYGVKD. The CDR3 is made up of 13 amino acids. Deletions cut 10 bases from V and 3 bases from J, with 15 bases between. The DNA of the CDR3 is TGTGCCAACTCCAAGAGGGGAGACACTGAAGCTTTCTTT. Translation: CANSKRGDTEAFF.

V is TRBV10-3 and J is TRBJ2-7, with D tentatively TRBD2 (6 bases). V was clipped by 2 bases and J by 1 base, with 18 bases between them. The CDR3 extends over 17 amino acids. Germline loops: CDR1 ENHRY, CDR2 SYGVKD. CDR3 amino acids: CAISERWASELSYEQYF. CDR3 bases: TGTGCCATCAGTGAGAGATGGGCTAGCGAGCTATCCTACGAGCAGTACTTC.